This TCR beta chain was sequenced in a study of post-analysis software for immune sequencing data. Prepared libraries of TCR beta cDNA carried unique molecular identifiers. One entry per CDR3 protein results from TCRdb running MiXCR on the PCR reads. In the table there are 450,000 to 650,000 distinct CDR3 sequences, roughly 45% of which are singletons. Overall study results and limits: There were several TRBV segments more frequent in patients than controls, and TRBV5-6, TRBV5-1 and TRBV20-1 were among them.

The CDR3 covers 17 residues. The germline V gene encodes CDR1 SGHRS and CDR2 YFSETQ. After removal of 3 bases from V and 3 bases from J, the junction contained 8 bases not matched to a gene. With respect to this clonotype: Its antigen remains unknown.

The sequencing input was blood. The rearrangement links TRBV5-1 to TRBJ2-3, with 12 positions matching TRBD2. The receptor comes from a girl aged 5 to 17 with multiple sclerosis. CDR3 loop: CASSYTGTSGLTDTQYF. The CDR3 DNA is TGCGCCAGCAGCTATACCGGGACTAGCGGGTTGACAGATACGCAGTATTTT.